This T cell receptor beta chain was identified in a study of cytomegalovirus exposure and HLA in healthy donors. Study context: From donors who were HLA-typed, an early data release held 65 million to 85 million unique TCRs.

This clone has only a few counts. Its specificity is not known. Notes on the study in general: Sequencing likely generated an artifact that appeared as a cluster of highly shared sequence variants.

13 Jbeta primers and 60 Vbeta primers were used for the PCR. TCRdb's copy holds only in-frame clones and misses some; the assay was immunoSEQ multiplex PCR. Of about 120,000 clones listed, 15% to 20% are singletons. The V and J ends lost 3 bases and 3 bases respectively, with 11 bases between them. The CDR3 spans 15 residues. Germline values: CDR1 MGHRA, CDR2 YSYEKL. This clonotype was sampled from a female donor in good health and CMV-seropositive. The sequenced material came from PBMCs. The genes are TRBV4-1 and TRBJ2-2; tentative D call: TRBD1 (5 bases). The CDR3 region has the DNA TGCGCCAGCAGCCAGGGTCTCAGGGACACCGGGGAGCTGTTTTTT. Protein: CASSQGLRDTGELFF.